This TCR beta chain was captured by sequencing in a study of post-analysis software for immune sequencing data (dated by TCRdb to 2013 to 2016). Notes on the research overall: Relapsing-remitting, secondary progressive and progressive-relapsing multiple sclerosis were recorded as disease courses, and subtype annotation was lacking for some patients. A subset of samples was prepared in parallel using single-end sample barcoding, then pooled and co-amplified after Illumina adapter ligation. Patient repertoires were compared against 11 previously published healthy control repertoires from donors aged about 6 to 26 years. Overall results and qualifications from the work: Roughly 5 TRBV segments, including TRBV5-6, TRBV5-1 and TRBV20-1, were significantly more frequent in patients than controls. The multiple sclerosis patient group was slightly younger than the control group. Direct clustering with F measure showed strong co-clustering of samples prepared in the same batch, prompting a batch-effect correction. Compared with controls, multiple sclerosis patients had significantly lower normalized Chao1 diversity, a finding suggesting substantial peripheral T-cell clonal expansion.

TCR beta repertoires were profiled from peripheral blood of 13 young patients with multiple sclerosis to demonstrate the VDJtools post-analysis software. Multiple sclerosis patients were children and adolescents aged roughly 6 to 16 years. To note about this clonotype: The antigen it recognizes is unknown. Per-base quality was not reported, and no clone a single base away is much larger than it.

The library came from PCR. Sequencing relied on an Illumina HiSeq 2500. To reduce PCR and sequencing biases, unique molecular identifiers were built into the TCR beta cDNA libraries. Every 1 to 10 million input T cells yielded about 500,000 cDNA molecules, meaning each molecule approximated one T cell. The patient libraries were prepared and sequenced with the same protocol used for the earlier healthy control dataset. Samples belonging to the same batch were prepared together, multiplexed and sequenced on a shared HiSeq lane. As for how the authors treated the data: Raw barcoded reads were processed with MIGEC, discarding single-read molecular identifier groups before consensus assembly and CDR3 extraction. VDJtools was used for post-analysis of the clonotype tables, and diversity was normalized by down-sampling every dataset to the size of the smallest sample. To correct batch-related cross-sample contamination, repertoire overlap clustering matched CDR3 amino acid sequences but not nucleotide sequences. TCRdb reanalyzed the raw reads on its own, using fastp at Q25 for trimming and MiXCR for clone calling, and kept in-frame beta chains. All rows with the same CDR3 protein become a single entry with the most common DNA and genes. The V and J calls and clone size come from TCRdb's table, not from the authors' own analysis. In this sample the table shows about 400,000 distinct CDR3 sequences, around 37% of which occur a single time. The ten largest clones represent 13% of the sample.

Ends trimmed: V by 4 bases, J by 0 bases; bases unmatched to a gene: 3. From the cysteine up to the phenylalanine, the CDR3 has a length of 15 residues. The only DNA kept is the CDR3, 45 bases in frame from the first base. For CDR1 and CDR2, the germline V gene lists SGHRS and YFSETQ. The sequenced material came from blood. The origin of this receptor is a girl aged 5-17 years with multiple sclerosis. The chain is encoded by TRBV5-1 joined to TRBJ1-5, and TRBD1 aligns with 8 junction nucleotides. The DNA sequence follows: TGCGCCAGCAGCGTGACAGGGGATAGCAATCAGCCCCAGCATTTT. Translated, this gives CASSVTGDSNQPQHF.